The clone carrying this T cell receptor beta chain showed up just a few times. Its antigen is unknown. The junction differs from germline at one of its ends, possibly a read error. These data originate in a study of early T cells in non-severe SARS-CoV-2 infection. General observations from the study: Matches to VDJdb favored anti-spike CD8 responses and missed private and CD4 specificities.

TCRdb independently ran MiXCR on the 5' RACE reads; one entry per CDR3 protein. There are under 85,000 distinct CDR3 sequences in the sample; more than 9.5% occur only once, and roughly 6% lies in the top ten. The sample was whole blood, taken at baseline. This clonotype was sampled from an adult who was a healthcare worker with PCR-confirmed SARS-CoV-2 infection or an uninfected control (not recorded which).

CDR3 DNA: TGTGCCAGCAGCGCCATCCCCGGCGCTCACAGGGGGCTGAACACTGGAGCTTTCTTT. Protein sequence: CASSAIPGAHRGLNTGAFF. The gene calls are TRBV9 and TRBJ1-1; 9 bases are a match to TRBD1. There are 19 residues in the CDR3. Germline CDR1 is SGDLS and CDR2 is YYNGEE.